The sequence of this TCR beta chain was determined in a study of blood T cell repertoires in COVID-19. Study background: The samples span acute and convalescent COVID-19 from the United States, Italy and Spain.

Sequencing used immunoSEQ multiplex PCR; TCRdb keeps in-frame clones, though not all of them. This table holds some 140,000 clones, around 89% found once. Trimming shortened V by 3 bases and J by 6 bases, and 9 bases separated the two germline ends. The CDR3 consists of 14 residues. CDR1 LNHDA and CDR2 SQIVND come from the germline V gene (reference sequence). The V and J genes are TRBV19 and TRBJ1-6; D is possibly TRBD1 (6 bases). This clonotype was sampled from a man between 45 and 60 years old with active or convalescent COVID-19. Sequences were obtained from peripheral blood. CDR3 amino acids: CASSIGQRNSPLHF. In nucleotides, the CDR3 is TGTGCCAGTAGTATCGGACAGCGTAATTCACCCCTCCACTTT.